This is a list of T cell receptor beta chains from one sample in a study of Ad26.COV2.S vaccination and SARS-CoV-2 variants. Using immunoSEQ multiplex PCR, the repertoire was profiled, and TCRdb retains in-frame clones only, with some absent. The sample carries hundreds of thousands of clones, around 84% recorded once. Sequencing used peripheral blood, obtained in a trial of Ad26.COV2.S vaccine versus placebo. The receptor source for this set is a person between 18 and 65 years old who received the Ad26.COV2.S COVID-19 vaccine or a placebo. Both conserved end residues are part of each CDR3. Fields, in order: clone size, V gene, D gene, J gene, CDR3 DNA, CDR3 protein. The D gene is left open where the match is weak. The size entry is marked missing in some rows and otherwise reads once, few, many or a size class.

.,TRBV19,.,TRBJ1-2,TGTGCCAGTAGACCGGACAGATCCTATGGCTACACCTTC,CASRPDRSYGYTF
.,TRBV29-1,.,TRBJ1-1,TGCAGCGTTGGACAGCTGAACACTGAAGCTTTCTTT,CSVGQLNTEAFF
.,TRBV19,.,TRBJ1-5,TGTGCCAGTAGTCTGGAGGGTCTACGCAATCAGCCCCAGCATTTT,CASSLEGLRNQPQHF
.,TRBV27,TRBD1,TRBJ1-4,TGTGCCAGCAGTTACAGGGGGCGGGCGAATGAAAAACTGTTTTTT,CASSYRGRANEKLFF
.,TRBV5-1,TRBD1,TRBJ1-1,TGCGCCAGCAGCTTGGTCCGGACAGGGACGAACACTGAAGCTTTCTTT,CASSLVRTGTNTEAFF
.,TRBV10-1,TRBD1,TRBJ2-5,TGCGCCAGCAGTGCGACAAGGACAGGAGGAGAGACCCAGTACTTC,CASSATRTGGETQYF
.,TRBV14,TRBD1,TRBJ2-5,TGTGCCAGCAGCCCCCTGGGACAGGGGCGGGAGACCCAGTACTTC,CASSPLGQGRETQYF
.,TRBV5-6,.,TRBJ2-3,TGTGCCAGCAGACAGATTTCTTCCGTAGATACGCAGTATTTT,CASRQISSVDTQYF
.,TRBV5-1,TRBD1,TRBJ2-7,TGCGCCAGCAGCTTCGGGACAGGGTCGCGCGAGCAGTACTTC,CASSFGTGSREQYF
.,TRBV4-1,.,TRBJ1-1,TGCGCCAGCAGCCCACAAGCACATGGGCAGGGAAGGACTGAAGCTTTCTTT,CASSPQAHGQGRTEAFF
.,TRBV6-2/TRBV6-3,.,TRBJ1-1,TGTGCCAGCAGTTATCAGGGTTGGACTGAAGCTTTCTTT,CASSYQGWTEAFF
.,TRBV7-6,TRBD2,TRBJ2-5,TGTGCCAGCAGCTTAGCGTCCGGTACTAGCGGGCCCACCCCCCAAGAGACCCAGTACTTC,CASSLASGTSGPTPQETQYF
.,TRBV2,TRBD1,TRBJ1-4,TGTGCCAAAGACAGGGGGTGGGAAAAACTGTTTTTT,CAKDRGWEKLFF
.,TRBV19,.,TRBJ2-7,TGTGCCAGTAGTATAGATAGGACTCGAGCCCAGTACTTC,CASSIDRTRAQYF
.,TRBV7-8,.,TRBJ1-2,TGTGCCAGCAGCTTAGTTCGGACCCCTACTTCTAACTATGGCTACACCTTC,CASSLVRTPTSNYGYTF
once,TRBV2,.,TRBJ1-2,TGTGCCAGCAGTGAATCAGGCAGGGCGGATGGCTACACCTTC,CASSESGRADGYTF
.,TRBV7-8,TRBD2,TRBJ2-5,TGTGCCAGCACCTATCCCCAGACTAGCGGCCAAGAGACCCAGTACTTC,CASTYPQTSGQETQYF
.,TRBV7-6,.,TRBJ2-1,TGTGCCAGCAGCTTAGAGTGGGCTAGCGCCTCCAATGAGCAGTTCTTC,CASSLEWASASNEQFF
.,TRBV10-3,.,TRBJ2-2,TGTGCCATCGCTAGTTCAACAACGAACACCGGGGAGCTGTTTTTT,CAIASSTTNTGELFF
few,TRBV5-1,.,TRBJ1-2,TGCGCCAGCAGCTTGGCCCCGAGGGTATCAGACAGGACGGGATATGGCTACACCTTC,CASSLAPRVSDRTGYGYTF
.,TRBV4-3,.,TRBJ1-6,TGCGCCAGCAGCCAAGATTGGGGTTATAATTCACCCCTCCACTTT,CASSQDWGYNSPLHF
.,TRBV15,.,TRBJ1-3,TGTGCCACCAGCACGGGGAATTCGTGGGGAAACACCATATATTTT,CATSTGNSWGNTIYF
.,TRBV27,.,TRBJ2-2,TGTGCCAGCAGTTGGCGAGGCGGGGAGCTGTTTTTT,CASSWRGGELFF
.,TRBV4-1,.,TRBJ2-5,TGCGCCAGCAGCCAAGCGGACAGAAAACAAGAGACCCAGTACTTC,CASSQADRKQETQYF
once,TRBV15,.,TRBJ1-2,TGTGCCACCAGCAGACCTGCCGGGACCTATACGGGCTACACCTTC,CATSRPAGTYTGYTF
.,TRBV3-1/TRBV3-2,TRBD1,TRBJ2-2,TGTGCCAGCAGCTCATGGACAGGGAACACCGGGGAGCTGTTTTTT,CASSSWTGNTGELFF
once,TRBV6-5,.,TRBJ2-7,TGTGCCAGCAGACCGGACAGCTACGAGCAGTACTTC,CASRPDSYEQYF
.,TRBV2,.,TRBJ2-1,TGTGCCAGCCGGGACCCCATTCGATACAATGAGCAGTTCTTC,CASRDPIRYNEQFF
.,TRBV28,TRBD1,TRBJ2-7,TGTGCCAGCACCCTGGACAGGGGGCCCCATTTCGGGCAGTACTTC,CASTLDRGPHFGQYF
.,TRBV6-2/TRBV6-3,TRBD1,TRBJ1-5,TGTGCCAGCAGTTACCGGGACAGGGGCGCGGTGAGCAATCAGCCCCAGCATTTT,CASSYRDRGAVSNQPQHF
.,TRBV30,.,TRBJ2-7,TGTGCCTGGAGTGGCCACTCGGGGCTCTACGAGCAGTACTTC,CAWSGHSGLYEQYF
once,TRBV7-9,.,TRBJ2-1,TGTGCCAGCAGCCGATTTATAGGCTCCAATGAGCAGTTCTTC,CASSRFIGSNEQFF
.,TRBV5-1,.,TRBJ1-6,TGCGCCAGCAGCTTGACTCAGCAGGCCTATAATTCACCCCTCCACTTT,CASSLTQQAYNSPLHF
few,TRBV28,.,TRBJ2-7,TGTGCCAGCAGTTTGGGCTCCCTGGAGCAGTACTTC,CASSLGSLEQYF